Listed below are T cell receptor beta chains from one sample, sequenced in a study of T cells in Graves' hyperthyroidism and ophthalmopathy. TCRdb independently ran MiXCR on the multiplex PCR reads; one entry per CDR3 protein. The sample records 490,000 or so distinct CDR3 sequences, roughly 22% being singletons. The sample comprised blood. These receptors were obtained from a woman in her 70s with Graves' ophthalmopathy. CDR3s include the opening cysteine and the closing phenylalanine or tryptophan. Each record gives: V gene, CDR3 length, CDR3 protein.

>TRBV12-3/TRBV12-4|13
CASRPSSTDTQYF
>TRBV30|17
CAWSVGHGSGITDTQYF
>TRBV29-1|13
CSVGTDAYNEQFF
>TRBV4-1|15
CASREGSGLNYGYTF
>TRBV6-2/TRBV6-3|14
CASSYGGANEKLFF
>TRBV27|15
CASSMMTPSTDTQYF
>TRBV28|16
CASRPWASGRADEQFF
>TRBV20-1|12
CSARIDSDTQYF
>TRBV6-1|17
CASKPVSGGSSYNEQFF
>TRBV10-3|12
CAISDFGSPPHF
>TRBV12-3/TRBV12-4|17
CASSPGGGRDYTDTQYF
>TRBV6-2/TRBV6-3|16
CASSYATSQGTDTQYF
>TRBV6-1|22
CASSTSVLGQTLTPDSNQPQHF
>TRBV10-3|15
CAISDASAFGNEQFF
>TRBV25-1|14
CASGVGGRLVEQFF
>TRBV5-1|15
CASSSGGTGFSEAFF
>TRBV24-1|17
CATSDHGTSGNTGELFF
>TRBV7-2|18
CASSLVASGLAGSGEQYF
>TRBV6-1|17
CASRLPGLAGATDTQYF
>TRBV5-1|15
CASSPGGGPYNEQFF
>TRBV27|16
CASSSPSGRAYNEQFF
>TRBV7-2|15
CASSLGAADNSPLHF